The clone carrying this T cell receptor beta chain has more than one count but fewer than ten. CDR3 length: 14 amino acids. The V and J ends lost 0 bases and 6 bases respectively, with 8 bases between them. Germline CDR1 is SEHNR and CDR2 is FQNEAQ (reference sequence). This sample stems from a study of identical twins. One entry per CDR3 protein, called by TCRdb with MiXCR from the 5' RACE reads. Altogether about 690,000 distinct CDR3 sequences are present, 5.5% to 7.5% being singletons, with the ten largest covering roughly 2%. The sample was naive T cells sorted from blood. This clonotype was sampled from a man aged 18 to 29 in good health. This chain connects TRBV7-9 to TRBJ1-4; possibly TRBD1 for D (6 bases). CDR3 bases: TGTGCCAGCAGCTTAGCACAGGGATATGAAAAACTGTTTTTT. Protein product: CASSLAQGYEKLFF. Complete variable domain (other parts from reference TRBV7-9 and TRBJ1-4): DTGVSQNPRHKITKRGQNVTFRCDPISEHNRLYWYRQTLGQGPEFLTYFQNEAQLEKSRLLSDRFSAERPKGSFSTLEIQRTEQGDSAMYLCASSLAQGYEKLFFGSGTQLSVL.